These 17 T cell receptor beta chains came from one sample sequenced in a study of T-cell memory formation after mild COVID-19. TCRdb re-derived calls from the 5' RACE reads in MiXCR, one entry per CDR3 protein. The sample consists of more than 250,000 distinct CDR3 sequences, more than 15% of them appearing once. Sequencing used PBMCs or a T cell subset sorted from them (not recorded which). All receptors come from a young man who had mild COVID-19 (a few samples of this study predate the infection). Cell type and time point are not known.

This chain uses TRBV20-1 with TRBJ2-5; D remains unclear. Trimming cost V 5 bases and J 5 bases, with 6 bases left between them. This CDR3 region has 10 residues. Looked up from germline, CDR1 is DFQATT and CDR2 is SNEGSKA (reference sequence). For the CDR3, the DNA is TGCAGTGCTGCCTTTGAGACCCAGTACTTC. Residues: CSAAFETQYF.

This clonotype was seen only a few times. This rearrangement joins TRBV20-1 to TRBJ1-6; TRBD1 matches 7 bases. J lost 2 bases, V lost 5 bases, and 12 bases had no gene match. Germline-derived CDR1 and CDR2 are DFQATT and SNEGSKA (reference sequence). This CDR3 is 17 amino acids long. CDR3 coding DNA: TGCAGTGCTGGGTGGACAGGCACGGACGCCTATAATTCACCCCTCCACTTT. Its protein is CSAGWTGTDAYNSPLHF.

The chain carries TRBV4-3 and TRBJ1-6, with D perhaps matching TRBD1 (5 bases). There are 20 residues in the CDR3. The V gene lost 0 bases and the J gene lost 2 bases, with 20 bases spanning the gap. CDR1 LGHNA and CDR2 YSLEER come from the germline V gene. In DNA, the CDR3 is TGCGCCAGCAGCCAAGATGAGGTCCAGGGCGAGGGCACCTATAATTCACCCCTCCACTTT. As protein: CASSQDEVQGEGTYNSPLHF.

The genes are TRBV3-1 and TRBJ1-2; the D gene is possibly TRBD1 (5 bases). Trimming took off 4 bases at V and 6 bases at J, with 27 bases between the two ends. Germline V CDR1 and CDR2: LGHDT, YNNKEL (reference sequence). There are 18 residues in the CDR3. CDR3 nucleotides: TGTGCCAGCAGCCCGCCCCAGGGAAACGGCGTGCGGCTAAATGGCTACACCTTC. Protein sequence: CASSPPQGNGVRLNGYTF.

The J gene is TRBJ1-2, the V gene TRBV7-6, with no clear D. V gave up 3 bases and J gave up 2 bases, with 10 bases separating them. Germline lookup yields CDR1 SGHVS and CDR2 FNYEAQ. The CDR3 runs 14 residues. In DNA form, the CDR3 reads TGTGCCAGCAGCTTCCCGGGCTCCAACTATGGCTACACCTTC. It encodes CASSFPGSNYGYTF.

The rearrangement links TRBV29-1 to TRBJ2-3; 8 bases line up with TRBD1. Germline-derived CDR1 and CDR2 are SQVTM and ANQGSEA. V lost 2 bases and J lost 4; bases outside the gene matches: 8. The CDR3 loop spans 15 amino acids. The CDR3 region is CSVESGRGQSDTQYF. As DNA, the CDR3 is TGCAGCGTTGAAAGCGGCAGGGGGCAATCAGATACGCAGTATTTT.

This rearrangement joins TRBV12-3 or TRBV12-4 to TRBJ2-5; D assignment may be TRBD1 or TRBD2 (6 bases each). The V gene lost 6 bases and the J gene lost 5 bases, with 16 bases spanning the gap. This CDR3 is built from 14 residues. CDR3 sequence: CASSPQGGLETQYF. In DNA form, the CDR3 reads TGTGCCAGCAGCCCACAGGGAGGTCTGGAGACCCAGTACTTC.

The CDR3, as DNA: TGTGCCAGCAGTTTTGACGGCATTTGGGGAGCTTTCTTT. This translates into CASSFDGIWGAFF. V gene TRBV28 combines with J gene TRBJ1-1, with D unresolved. CDR3 length equals 13 residues. Germline CDR1 and CDR2: MDHEN and SYDVKM. Trimming left V 3 bases short and J 10 bases short, with 15 bases between.

J is TRBJ2-7 and V is TRBV6-1; 8 bases match TRBD2. CDR3 length equals 14 residues. With 7 bases clipped from V and 4 bases from J, the junction kept 9 bases outside the gene matches. Germline assignment: CDR1 MNHNS and CDR2 SASEGT. CDR3 DNA sequence: TGTGCCAGCAAACTAGCGGAGTCTTTATACGAGCAGTACGTC. Translation: CASKLAESLYEQYV.

The gene calls are TRBV12-3 or TRBV12-4 and TRBJ2-3; 11 bases are a match to TRBD2. The CDR3 extends over 15 amino acids. Unmatched junction bases numbered 2, after V lost 4 bases and J lost 2 bases. CDR3 sequence: CASSSGLAVTDTQYF. For the CDR3, the DNA is TGTGCCAGCAGTTCGGGACTAGCGGTCACAGATACGCAGTATTTT.

This sequence joins TRBV6-6 and TRBJ2-7; D tentatively reads TRBD1 or TRBD2 (5 bases each). The CDR3 has 15 residues. Trimming left V 0 bases short and J 6 bases short, with 15 bases between. Germline V gives CDR1 MNHNY, CDR2 SVGAGI (reference sequence). The CDR3 loop reads CASSYSGTAVGEQYF. The DNA of the CDR3 is TGTGCCAGCAGTTACTCCGGGACGGCTGTAGGCGAGCAGTACTTC.

The genes are TRBV4-3 and TRBJ2-4; TRBD2 might be the D (6 bases). This CDR3 has 14 amino acids. V was shortened by 3 bases and J by 2 bases, with 8 bases between the two germline ends. From germline, CDR1 is LGHNA and CDR2 YSLEER. The CDR3 DNA follows: TGCGCCAGCAGCCAGGGGGGATCCAAAAACATTCAGTACTTC. Protein product: CASSQGGSKNIQYF.

This clonotype was counted only a few times. This chain links TRBV5-1 with TRBJ1-1; unclear D gene. Germline V gene data show CDR1 as SGHRS and CDR2 as YFSETQ. Trimming removed 5 bases from V and 3 bases from J, with 8 bases in between. There are 12 residues in the CDR3. CDR3 loop: CASRVLDTEAFF. In DNA, the CDR3 is TGCGCCAGCAGGGTTCTAGACACTGAAGCTTTCTTT.

The rearrangement uses TRBV18 and TRBJ2-7; TRBD1 agrees at 7 bases. In germline, CDR1 is KGHSH, CDR2 LQKENI. This CDR3 contains 15 residues. V trimming: 4 bases; J trimming: 11 bases; junction bases outside the gene matches: 17. CDR3 coding DNA: TGTGCCAGCTCACTTACCGGGCGCAGCCTAGACAGGGAGTACGTC. The encoded protein is CASSLTGRSLDREYV.

In its sample, this clonotype was seen many times. This chain connects TRBV6-5 to TRBJ2-1; maybe TRBD2 (6 bases). The CDR3 consists of 16 residues. V was trimmed by 6 bases and J by 7 bases, leaving 22 bases between them. The V gene's germline CDR1 is MNHEY and CDR2 SVGAGI. In DNA form, the CDR3 reads TGTGCCAGCAGCTCCACTCCCCTAGCGCTTCCAAATGAGCAGTTCTTC. Translation: CASSSTPLALPNEQFF.

The chain employs TRBV6-5 and TRBJ1-5; no definite D call. This CDR3 contains 14 residues. In germline, CDR1 is MNHEY, CDR2 SVGAGI. V gave up 2 bases and J gave up 2 bases, with 7 bases separating them. The CDR3 nucleotides are TGTGCCAGCAGTTACGGGGATGGCAATCAGCCCCAGCATTTT. It yields the protein CASSYGDGNQPQHF.

This clonotype was counted ten times or more. This chain links TRBV9 with TRBJ2-1; D not certain. Germline V CDR1 and CDR2: SGDLS, YYNGEE. The CDR3 runs to 12 residues. V lost 0 bases, J lost 7 bases, and 5 bases lay in between. CDR3 protein: CASSVDRNEQFF. CDR3 in DNA: TGTGCCAGCAGCGTAGACAGAAATGAGCAGTTCTTC.